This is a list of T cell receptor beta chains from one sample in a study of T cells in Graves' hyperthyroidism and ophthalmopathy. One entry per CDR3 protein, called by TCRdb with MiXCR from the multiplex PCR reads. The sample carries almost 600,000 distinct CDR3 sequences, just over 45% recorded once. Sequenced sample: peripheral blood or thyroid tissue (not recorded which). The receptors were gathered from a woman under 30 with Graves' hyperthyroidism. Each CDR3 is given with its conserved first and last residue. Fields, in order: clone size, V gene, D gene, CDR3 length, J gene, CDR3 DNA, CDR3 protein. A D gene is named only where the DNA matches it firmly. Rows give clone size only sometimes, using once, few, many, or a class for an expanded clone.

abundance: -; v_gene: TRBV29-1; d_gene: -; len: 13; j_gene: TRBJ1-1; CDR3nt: TGCAGCGTTGCGGAGAACAGGAACACTGAAGCTTTCTTT; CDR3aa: CSVAENRNTEAFF
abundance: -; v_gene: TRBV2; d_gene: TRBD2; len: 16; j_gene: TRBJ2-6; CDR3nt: TGTGCCAGCGGGACTAGCGGAGGGACCGGGGCCAACGTCCTGACTTTC; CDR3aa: CASGTSGGTGANVLTF
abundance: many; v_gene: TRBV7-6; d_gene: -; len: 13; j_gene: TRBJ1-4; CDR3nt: TGTGCCAGCAGCATAGGACCCGGCTCAAAACTGTTTTTT; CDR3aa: CASSIGPGSKLFF
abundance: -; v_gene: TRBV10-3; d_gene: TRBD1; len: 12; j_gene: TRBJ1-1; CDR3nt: TGTGCCATCAGGGACAGGGGCACTGAAGCTTTCTTT; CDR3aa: CAIRDRGTEAFF
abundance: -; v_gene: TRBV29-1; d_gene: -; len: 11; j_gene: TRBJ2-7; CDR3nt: TGCAGCTTCGACACTAGCTACGAGCAGTACTTC; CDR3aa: CSFDTSYEQYF
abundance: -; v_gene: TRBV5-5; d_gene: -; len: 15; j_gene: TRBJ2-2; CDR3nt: TGCGCCAGCAGCCAAAGCCGGGGGAACACCGGGGAGCTGTTTTTT; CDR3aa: CASSQSRGNTGELFF
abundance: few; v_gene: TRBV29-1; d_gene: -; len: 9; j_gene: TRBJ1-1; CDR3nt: -; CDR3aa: CSVGPGTLF
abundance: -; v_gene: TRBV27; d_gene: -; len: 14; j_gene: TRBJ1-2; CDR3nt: TGTGCCAGCAGTCCGCGACAGACCTCGGCTGGCTACACCTTC; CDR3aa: CASSPRQTSAGYTF
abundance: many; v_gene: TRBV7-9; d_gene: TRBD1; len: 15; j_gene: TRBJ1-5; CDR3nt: TGTGCCAGCACCCCCGGGGGGGACAGGAATCAGCCCCAGCATTTT; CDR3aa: CASTPGGDRNQPQHF
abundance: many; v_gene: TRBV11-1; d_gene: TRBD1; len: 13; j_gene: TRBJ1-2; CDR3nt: TGTGCCAGCAGCTTAGACAGGGGGTATGGCTACACCTTC; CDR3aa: CASSLDRGYGYTF
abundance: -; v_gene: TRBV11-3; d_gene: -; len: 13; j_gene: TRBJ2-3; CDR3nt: TGTGCCAGCAGTTTGGGGGCCGAGGATACGCAGTATTTT; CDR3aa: CASSLGAEDTQYF
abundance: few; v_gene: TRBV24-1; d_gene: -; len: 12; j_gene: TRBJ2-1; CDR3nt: TGTGCCACCAGTGCAGGGGGGGATGAGCAGTTCTTC; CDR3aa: CATSAGGDEQFF
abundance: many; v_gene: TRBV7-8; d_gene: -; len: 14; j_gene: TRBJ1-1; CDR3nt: TGTGCCAGCAGCTTAGCGGACCCGGGCACTGAAGCTTTCTTT; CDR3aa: CASSLADPGTEAFF
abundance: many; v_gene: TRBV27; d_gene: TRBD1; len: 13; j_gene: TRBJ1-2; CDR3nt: TGTGCCAGCAGGGAGGACAGGGATCATGGCTACACCTTC; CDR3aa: CASREDRDHGYTF
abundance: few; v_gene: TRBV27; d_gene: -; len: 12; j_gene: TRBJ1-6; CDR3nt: TGTGCCAGCAGTCCTCTGGATTCACCCCTCCACTTT; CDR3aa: CASSPLDSPLHF
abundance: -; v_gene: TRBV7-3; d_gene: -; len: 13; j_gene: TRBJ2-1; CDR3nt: TGTGCCAGCAGCCGTGTTGGCGGCAATGAGCAGTTCTTC; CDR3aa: CASSRVGGNEQFF
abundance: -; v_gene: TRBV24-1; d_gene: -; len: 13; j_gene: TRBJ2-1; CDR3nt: TGTGCCACCAATGTACCAGGGGGGAAGGAGCAGTTCTTC; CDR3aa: CATNVPGGKEQFF
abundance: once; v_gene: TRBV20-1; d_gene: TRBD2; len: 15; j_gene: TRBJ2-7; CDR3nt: TGCAGTGCTAGAGCCAACCAGCGGGAGACCTACGAGCAGTACTTC; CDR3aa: CSARANQRETYEQYF
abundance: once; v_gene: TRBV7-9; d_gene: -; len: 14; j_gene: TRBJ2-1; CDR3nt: TGTGCCAGCAGCTTCACTAATTCCTACAATGAGCAGTTCTTC; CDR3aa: CASSFTNSYNEQFF
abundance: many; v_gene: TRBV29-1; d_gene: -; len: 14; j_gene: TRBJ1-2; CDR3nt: TGCAGCGTTGAAGACCAGAAGGACGGTTATGGCTACACCTTC; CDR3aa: CSVEDQKDGYGYTF
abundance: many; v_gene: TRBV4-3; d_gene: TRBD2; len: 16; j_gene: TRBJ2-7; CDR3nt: TGCGCCAGCAGCCAAGATCTTGGACTAGCGGACTACGAGCAGTACTTC; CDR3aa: CASSQDLGLADYEQYF
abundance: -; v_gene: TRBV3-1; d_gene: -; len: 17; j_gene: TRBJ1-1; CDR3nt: TGTGCCAGCAGCCAAGGCATGGCGCACTTAATGAACACTGAAGCTTTCTTT; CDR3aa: CASSQGMAHLMNTEAFF
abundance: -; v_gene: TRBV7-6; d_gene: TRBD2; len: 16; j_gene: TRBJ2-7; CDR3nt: TGTGCCAGCAGCGGCCGGTACGGGAGGGCCACAGATACGCAGTACTTC; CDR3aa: CASSGRYGRATDTQYF
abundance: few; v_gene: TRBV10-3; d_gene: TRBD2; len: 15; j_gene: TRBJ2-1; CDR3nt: TGTGCCATCAGTGAGGGCGGGAGAACTCTCAATGAGCAGTTCTTC; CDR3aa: CAISEGGRTLNEQFF
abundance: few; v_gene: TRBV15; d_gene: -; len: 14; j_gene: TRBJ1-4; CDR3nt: TGTGCCACCAGCAGAGGGACGGAACCCGAAAAACTGTTTTTT; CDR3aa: CATSRGTEPEKLFF
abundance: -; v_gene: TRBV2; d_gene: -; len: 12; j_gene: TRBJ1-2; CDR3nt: TGTGCCAGCAGCCCTCTAGCGGCGGGCTACACCTTC; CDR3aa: CASSPLAAGYTF
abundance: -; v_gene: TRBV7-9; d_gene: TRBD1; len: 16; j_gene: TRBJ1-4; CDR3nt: TGTGCCAGCAGTCGGACAGGGATGGGGCTTAATGAAAAACTGTTTTTT; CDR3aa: CASSRTGMGLNEKLFF
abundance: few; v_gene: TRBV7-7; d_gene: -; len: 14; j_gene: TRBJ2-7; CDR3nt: TGTGCTAGCAGTTTAGGCGGTCCCTACAATGAGCAGTACTTC; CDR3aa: CASSLGGPYNEQYF
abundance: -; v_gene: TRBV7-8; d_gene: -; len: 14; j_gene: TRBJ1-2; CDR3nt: TGTGCCAGCAGCTTAGAGGGTGTCAACTCTGGAAACACCTTC; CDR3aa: CASSLEGVNSGNTF
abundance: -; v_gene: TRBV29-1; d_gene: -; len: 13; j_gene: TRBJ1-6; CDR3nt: TGCAGCGTTGAATTGGGGGGTAATTCACCCCTCCACTTT; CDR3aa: CSVELGGNSPLHF
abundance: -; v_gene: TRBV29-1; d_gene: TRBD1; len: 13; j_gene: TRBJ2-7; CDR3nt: TGCAGCGTTGAAGGACAGGGGAGGAACGAGCAGTACTTC; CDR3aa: CSVEGQGRNEQYF
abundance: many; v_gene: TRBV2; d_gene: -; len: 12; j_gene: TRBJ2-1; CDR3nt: TGTGCCAGCAACAGCGAAGGGAATGAGCAGTTCTTC; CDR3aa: CASNSEGNEQFF
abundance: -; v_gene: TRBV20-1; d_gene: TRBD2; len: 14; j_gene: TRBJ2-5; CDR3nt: TGCAGTGCTAGCTCTAGCGGGAGCCAAGAGACCCAGTACTTC; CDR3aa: CSASSSGSQETQYF
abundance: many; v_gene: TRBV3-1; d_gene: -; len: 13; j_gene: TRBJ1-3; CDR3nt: TGTGCCAGCAGCCAGGGATCTGGAAACACCATATATTTT; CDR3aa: CASSQGSGNTIYF
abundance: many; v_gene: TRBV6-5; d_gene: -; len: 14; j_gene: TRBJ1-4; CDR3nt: TGTGCCAGCAGCGCAGGACAGATTAATGAAAAACTGTTTTTT; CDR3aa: CASSAGQINEKLFF
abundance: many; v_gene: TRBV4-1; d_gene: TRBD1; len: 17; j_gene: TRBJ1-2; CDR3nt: TGCGCCAGCAGCCAAGTATCAGACCGACAGGGAGCTTATGGCTACACCTTC; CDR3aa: CASSQVSDRQGAYGYTF
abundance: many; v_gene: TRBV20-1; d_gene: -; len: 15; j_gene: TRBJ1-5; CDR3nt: TGCAGTGCTAGAGGGAACAGGGTTGGCAATCAGCCCCAGCATTTT; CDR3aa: CSARGNRVGNQPQHF
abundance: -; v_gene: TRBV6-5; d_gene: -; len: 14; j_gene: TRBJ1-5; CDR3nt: TGTGCCAGCAGTTACCCCGGTAGCGCGGAGACCCAGCATTTT; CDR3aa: CASSYPGSAETQHF
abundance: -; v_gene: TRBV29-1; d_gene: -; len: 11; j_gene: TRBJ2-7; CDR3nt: TGCAGCGTTGTCCTTGCCTACGAGCAGTACTTC; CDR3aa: CSVVLAYEQYF
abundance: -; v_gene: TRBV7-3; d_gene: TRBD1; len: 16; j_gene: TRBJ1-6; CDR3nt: TGTGCCAGCAGCTTAGAGGGGGCTAACTATAATTCACCCCTCCACTTT; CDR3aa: CASSLEGANYNSPLHF
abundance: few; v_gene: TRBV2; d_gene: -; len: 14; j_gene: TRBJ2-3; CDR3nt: TGCGCCAGCAGTCCAGCCGTAAGCACAGATACGCAGTATTTT; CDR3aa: CASSPAVSTDTQYF
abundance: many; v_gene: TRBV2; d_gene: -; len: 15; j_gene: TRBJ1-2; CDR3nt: TGTGCCAGCAGTGAATGGGCCTCCCCTCACTATGGCTACACCTTC; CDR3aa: CASSEWASPHYGYTF
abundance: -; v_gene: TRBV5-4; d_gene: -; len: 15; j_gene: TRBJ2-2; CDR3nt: TGTGCCAGCAGCAAGGCGGGGTCGGGTACCGGGGAGCTGTTTTTT; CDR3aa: CASSKAGSGTGELFF
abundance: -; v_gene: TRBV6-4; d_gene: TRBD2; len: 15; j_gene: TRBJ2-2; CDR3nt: TGTGCCAGCGGGGACCACGCGGGAGTCGCTGGGGAGCTGTTTTTT; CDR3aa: CASGDHAGVAGELFF
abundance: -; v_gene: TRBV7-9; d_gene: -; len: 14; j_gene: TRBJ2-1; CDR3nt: TGTGCCAGCAGTCGGGACCAGGCGGGGAATGAGCAGTTCTTC; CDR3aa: CASSRDQAGNEQFF
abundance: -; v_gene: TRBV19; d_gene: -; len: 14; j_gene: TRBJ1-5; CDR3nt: TGTGCTAGATCCGGGGCGAATAGCAATCAGCCCCAGCATTTT; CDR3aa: CARSGANSNQPQHF
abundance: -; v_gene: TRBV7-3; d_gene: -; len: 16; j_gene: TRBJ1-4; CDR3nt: TGTGCCAGCAGCCCGGGACTAGCGGTGCATAATGAAAAACTGTTTTTT; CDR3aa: CASSPGLAVHNEKLFF
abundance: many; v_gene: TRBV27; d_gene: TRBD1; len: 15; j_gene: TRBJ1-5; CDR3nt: TGTGCCAGCAGTCTGACAGGGGGCCGCGATCAGCCCCAGCATTTT; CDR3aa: CASSLTGGRDQPQHF